This T cell receptor (beta chain) was sequenced for a study of blood T cell repertoires in COVID-19. Across the study: The United States, Italy and Spain provided the acute and convalescent COVID-19 samples. Sources were T cells, B-cell-depleted T cells, or PBMCs; the material itself was cDNA or gDNA.

The V and J ends lost 8 bases and 5 bases, in that order; junction bases with no gene match: 11. This CDR3 has 15 residues. Germline loops: CDR1 SGHTA, CDR2 FQGNSA. In the study's own analysis: Amplification of reference gene primers provided the estimated nucleated cell counts. Sequencing used immunoSEQ multiplex PCR; TCRdb keeps in-frame clones, though not all of them. The V and J calls and the clone size are those of that table, but D and trimming were determined from the DNA. The sample records about 21,000 clones, around three quarters being singletons. The chain uses TRBV7-2 and TRBJ2-7, with 11 bases matching TRBD2. Sequenced material: peripheral blood. This TCR was recovered from a man in his fifties or sixties with active COVID-19. DNA of the CDR3: TGTGCCAGCGGGTTAGCGGGAGGGCCAGAACACGAGCAGTACTTC. Its translation: CASGLAGGPEHEQYF. The variable domain in full, completed from reference TRBV7-2 and TRBJ2-7, reads GAGVSQSPSNKVTEKGKDVELRCDPISGHTALYWYRQSLGQGLEFLIYFQGNSAPDKSGLPSDRFSAERTGGSVSTLTIQRTQQEDSAVYLCASGLAGGPEHEQYFGPGTRLTVT.